This TCR beta chain was observed in a study of blood T cells in healthy people across ages. Overall study findings and caveats: Naive CD4+ cell counts and diversity both ran higher in long-lived than in aged donors.

A second PCR, run for about 7 to 11 cycles, used a sample-barcoded 5' primer plus a J-beta primer mix. One entry per CDR3 protein, called by TCRdb with MiXCR from the 5' RACE reads. The sample consists of 1.4 million to 1.5 million distinct CDR3 sequences, 42% of them appearing once. Per-sample PBMC isolation yielded at least 6 million cells. This clonotype has only a few counts. Antigen unknown. Germline V lookup: CDR1 MNHEY, CDR2 SMNVEV (reference sequence). The V end was cut by 7 bases, the J end by 1 base, with 16 bases between. This CDR3 comprises 15 residues. The specimen sequenced was blood. The chain uses TRBV27 and TRBJ1-1; D is possibly TRBD1 (5 bases). This receptor was taken from a woman aged 18-29 years in good health. CDR3 nucleotides: TGTGCCAGCATCAAGGGGTTGGGGGAGAACACTGAAGCTTTCTTT. It codes for CASIKGLGENTEAFF.